The 18 T cell receptor beta chains reported below all come from one sample, sequenced in a study of cytomegalovirus exposure and HLA in healthy donors. Measured with immunoSEQ multiplex PCR; TCRdb has only the in-frame clones, and not every one. The data hold around 400,000 clones, with 86% observed a single time. Sequencing was done on a sample of PBMCs. The receptors were gathered from a woman aged 18-29 years in good health and CMV-seronegative.

V and J are TRBV21-1 and TRBJ2-1; the table's D gene call, TRBD2, was not cross checked with the DNA. TRBV21-1 counts as a pseudogene. The CDR3 has 14 amino acids. CDR3 nucleotide sequence: TGTGCCAGCAGCAAAACGCGGGGGGCCTATGAGCAGTTCTTC. The encoded protein is CASSKTRGAYEQFF.

The CDR3 nucleotides are TGTGCCAGCAGCTTAGGTCGGGGGAGAAACACTGAAGCTTTCTTT. Translated: CASSLGRGRNTEAFF. The chain employs TRBV7-9 and TRBJ1-1; D is perhaps TRBD1 (5 bases). The CDR3 runs to 15 residues. V lost 1 base and J lost 2, with 11 bases in between. Germline CDR1 and CDR2: SEHNR and FQNEAQ (reference sequence).

The count of this clone is one. The rearrangement joins TRBV29-1 to TRBJ2-7; 10 nucleotides align to TRBD2. The germline gives CDR1 SQVTM, CDR2 ANQGSEA. Unmatched junction bases numbered 10, after V lost 1 base and J lost 1 base. CDR3 length: 17 amino acids. CDR3 in amino acids: CSVEAPSGGRPSYEQYF. The CDR3 coding sequence is TGCAGCGTTGAAGCGCCTAGCGGGGGCCGTCCTTCCTACGAGCAGTACTTC.

This clone was seen a single time. The chain couples TRBV27 to TRBJ1-1; a possible D gene is TRBD1 (5 bases). Germline V gene lookup returns CDR1 MNHEY and CDR2 SMNVEV (reference sequence). Trimming shortened V by 0 bases and J by 4 bases, and 9 bases separated the two germline ends. This CDR3 contains 14 residues. The CDR3 bases are TGTGCCAGCAGTTTATCGGGGGGGGGCACTGAAGCTTTCTTT. Its translation: CASSLSGGGTEAFF.

The chain links TRBV9 to TRBJ1-2; 8 bases agree with TRBD1. The CDR3 runs 16 residues. From germline, CDR1 is SGDLS and CDR2 YYNGEE. V lost 3 bases to trimming and J lost 6 bases; unmatched junction nucleotides: 13. The CDR3 loop reads CASSGDPRGREHGYTF. The CDR3 coding sequence is TGTGCCAGCAGCGGAGACCCCAGGGGGCGCGAGCATGGCTACACCTTC.

The chain recombines TRBV28 with TRBJ1-5, with TRBD1 matching over 11 bases. J lost 8 bases, V lost 7 bases, and 7 bases had no gene match. This CDR3 comprises 14 residues. The germline V gene encodes CDR1 MDHEN and CDR2 SYDVKM. CDR3 in amino acids: CASIPGDRGKPQHF. In DNA form, the CDR3 reads TGTGCCAGCATCCCCGGGGACAGGGGGAAGCCCCAGCATTTT.

The V and J genes are TRBV19 and TRBJ2-7, with 8 bases matching TRBD2. Germline CDR1 reads LNHDA; CDR2 reads SQIVND (reference sequence). V gave up 8 bases and J gave up 6 bases; unmatched junction bases: 6. The CDR3 extends over 12 amino acids. The CDR3 protein is CASGERGFEQYF. As DNA, the CDR3 is TGTGCCAGTGGAGAGCGGGGGTTCGAGCAGTACTTC.

The sample holds one count of this clone. J is TRBJ2-1 and V is TRBV30; 10 nucleotides line up with TRBD2. Germline loops: CDR1 GTSNPN, CDR2 SVGIG (reference sequence). The CDR3 runs to 13 residues. Trimming at V came to 2 bases and at J to 7 bases, leaving 2 bases not matched to a gene. CDR3 DNA sequence: TGTGCCTGGAGTAGCGGGAGGGGGAATGAGCAGTTCTTC. Translated: CAWSSGRGNEQFF.

This clone has a single count. V usage is TRBV6-1 and J usage is TRBJ2-7, with a tentative D call TRBD1 (6 bases). This CDR3 contains 14 residues. Germline lookup yields CDR1 MNHNS and CDR2 SASEGT. V lost 2 bases, J lost 4 bases, and 12 bases lay in between. The CDR3 sequence: CASSERGQLYEQYF. CDR3 bases: TGTGCCAGCAGTGAACGTGGACAGTTGTACGAGCAGTACTTC.

This clone was picked up one time. The gene calls are TRBV9 and TRBJ2-3; possible D gene TRBD1, 6 bases. The CDR3 extends over 15 amino acids. CDR1 SGDLS and CDR2 YYNGEE come from the germline V gene. V lost 7 bases and J 2 bases, leaving 17 bases between the germline ends. Here the CDR3 DNA reads TGTGCCAGCGCCGTCAGGGGTTCCCACACAGATACGCAGTATTTT. It specifies CASAVRGSHTDTQYF.

This chain links TRBV2 with TRBJ1-2, with D possibly TRBD1 on 5 matching bases. The CDR3 loop spans 17 amino acids. Trimming left V 2 bases short and J 0 bases short, with 16 bases between. Germline V CDR1 and CDR2: SNHLY, FYNNEI. CDR3 nucleotides: TGTGCCAGCAGTGAAACTCTGGGGGGGACGGCTAACTATGGCTACACCTTC. Its translation: CASSETLGGTANYGYTF. Combining the CDR3 with reference TRBV2 and TRBJ1-2 gives the whole variable domain EPEVTQTPSHQVTQMGQEVILRCVPISNHLYFYWYRQILGQKVEFLVSFYNNEISEKSEIFDDQFSVERPDGSNFTLKIRSTKLEDSAMYFCASSETLGGTANYGYTFGSGTRLTVV.

The CDR3 reads CASSLAEGAVYEQYF. CDR3 sequence (DNA): TGCGCCAGCAGCTTGGCGGAGGGGGCGGTGTACGAGCAGTACTTC. V is TRBV5-1 and J is TRBJ2-7; possibly TRBD1 for D (7 bases). The CDR3 has 15 amino acids. V was clipped by 0 bases and J by 4 bases, with 14 bases between them. The V gene's germline CDR1 is SGHRS and CDR2 YFSETQ.

The chain combines TRBV5-8 with TRBJ1-4, with 8 positions matching TRBD1. The CDR3 contains 19 residues. V was clipped by 9 bases and J by 5 bases; unmatched bases: 24. Germline assignment: CDR1 SGHTS and CDR2 YDEGEE. The CDR3 region is CATGLNRDRPSSSNEKLFF. In nucleotides, the CDR3 is TGTGCCACCGGCCTAAACCGGGACAGGCCGTCAAGTTCAAATGAAAAACTGTTTTTT.

The rearrangement joins TRBV6-1 to TRBJ2-7; 9 bases align to TRBD1. V lost 7 bases, J lost 3 bases, and 7 bases stayed unmatched. Germline V lookup: CDR1 MNHNS, CDR2 SASEGT. The CDR3 sequence is 14 residues long. In nucleotides, the CDR3 is TGTGCCAGCACCACCGGGACAGGGTTCTACGAGCAGTACTTC. Protein product: CASTTGTGFYEQYF.

This clone was seen a single time. The V gene is TRBV28, the J gene TRBJ1-2, with 7 bases aligning to TRBD1. The J segment lost 3 bases and the V segment lost 4 bases, leaving 14 bases of the junction unmatched. The CDR3 spans 17 residues. Germline V lookup: CDR1 MDHEN, CDR2 SYDVKM. The CDR3 nucleotides read TGTGCCAGCAGTTCTCGACCTGGGACAGTAATTTACTATGGCTACACCTTC. This gives the protein CASSSRPGTVIYYGYTF.

This sequence joins TRBV7-9 and TRBJ2-7, with a tentative D call TRBD1 (6 bases). Trimming took 5 bases from V and 4 from J, leaving 18 bases between them. Per the germline V gene, CDR1 is SEHNR and CDR2 is FQNEAQ (reference sequence). CDR3 length: 15 residues. CDR3 sequence (DNA): TGTGCCAGCAGCGCAGGGGCCTTCGGCTTATACGAGCAGTACTTC. This sequence encodes CASSAGAFGLYEQYF. Based on the CDR3 plus reference TRBV7-9 and TRBJ2-7, the full variable domain is DTGVSQNPRHKITKRGQNVTFRCDPISEHNRLYWYRQTLGQGPEFLTYFQNEAQLEKSRLLSDRFSAERPKGSFSTLEIQRTEQGDSAMYLCASSAGAFGLYEQYFGPGTRLTVT.

V and J are TRBV4-2 and TRBJ2-7, with D possibly being TRBD2 (6 bases). Germline values: CDR1 LGHNA, CDR2 YNFKEQ. The V and J ends lost 1 base and 4 bases respectively, with 11 bases between them. The CDR3 has 14 residues. DNA for the CDR3: TGTGCCAGCAGCCAAGGGACTAACCTTTACGAGCAGTACTTC. It codes for CASSQGTNLYEQYF.

The sample holds one count of this clone. V is TRBV7-9 and J is TRBJ2-1; D is undetermined. The germline V and J ends were trimmed by 1 base and 6 bases, with 7 bases remaining between them. CDR3 length: 13 amino acids. Per the germline V gene, CDR1 is SEHNR and CDR2 is FQNEAQ (reference sequence). The CDR3 loop is CASSLDYGNEQFF. CDR3 nucleotide sequence: TGTGCCAGCAGCTTAGACTACGGCAATGAGCAGTTCTTC.